These 18 T cell receptor beta chains originate from one sample sequenced in a study of blood T cell repertoires in COVID-19. Clones were read by immunoSEQ multiplex PCR, and TCRdb kept only the in-frame ones, dropping some. The sample carries around 460,000 clones, around 90% recorded once. Sequencing was done on a sample of peripheral blood. These receptor sequences come from a man aged 18 to 29 with COVID-19, enrolled during active disease.

The chain links TRBV14 to TRBJ2-7, with D possibly being TRBD2 (6 bases). Germline values: CDR1 SGHDN, CDR2 FVKESK. The V and J ends lost 11 bases and 1 base respectively, with 12 bases between them. The CDR3 has 12 amino acids. The CDR3 reads CAPRRGSYEQYF. The CDR3 bases are TGTGCCCCACGTCGGGGGTCCTACGAGCAGTACTTC.

This clone was seen only once. The V call is TRBV14, the J call TRBJ2-1, with D perhaps TRBD1 (6 bases). Germline values: CDR1 SGHDN, CDR2 FVKESK. This CDR3 is 13 amino acids long. Trimming removed 2 bases at V and 10 bases at J, with 12 bases between. CDR3 nucleotide sequence: TGTGCCAGCAGCCAATCACAGGGTTGGGAGCAGTTCTTC. It is translated as CASSQSQGWEQFF.

V usage is TRBV28 and J usage is TRBJ1-5; 10 bases fit TRBD1. Per the germline V gene, CDR1 is MDHEN and CDR2 is SYDVKM. J was trimmed by 2 bases and V by 5 bases; bases with no gene match: 9. The CDR3 has 17 residues. The CDR3 reads CASSPAGTGDRNQPQHF. The DNA of the CDR3 is TGTGCCAGCAGTCCGGCCGGGACAGGGGATCGCAATCAGCCCCAGCATTTT.

Written as DNA, the CDR3 is TGTGCCAGCAGTTTACGGGACAGGTTAGACGAGCAGTACTTC. It specifies CASSLRDRLDEQYF. This rearrangement joins TRBV27 to TRBJ2-7; 8 bases align to TRBD1. The trim removed 2 bases at V and 5 bases at J, leaving 5 bases unmatched. Germline values: CDR1 MNHEY, CDR2 SMNVEV (reference sequence). This CDR3 spans 14 amino acids.

The chain joins TRBV14 to TRBJ2-2, with D unclear. Between the trimmed V and J ends, which lost 1 base and 3 bases, there was a span of 6 bases. Germline-derived CDR1 and CDR2 are SGHDN and FVKESK. The CDR3 is made up of 14 amino acids. CDR3 in amino acids: CASSQVIHTGELFF. The CDR3 nucleotides read TGTGCCAGCAGCCAAGTTATCCACACCGGGGAGCTGTTTTTT. Variable domain in full (rest from reference TRBV14 and TRBJ2-2): EAGVTQFPSHSVIEKGQTVTLRCDPISGHDNLYWYRRVMGKEIKFLLHFVKESKQDESGMPNNRFLAERTGGTYSTLKVQPAELEDSGVYFCASSQVIHTGELFFGEGSRLTVL.

This rearrangement joins TRBV11-3 to TRBJ1-3; D unclear. The germline V and J ends were trimmed by 5 bases and 3 bases, with 11 bases remaining between them. This CDR3 is built from 14 residues. The germline CDR1 and CDR2 sequences are SGHNT and YENEEA. Written as DNA, the CDR3 is TGTGCCAGCAGCCCCCGGGGAAATGGAAACACCATATATTTT. Its translation is CASSPRGNGNTIYF.

The genes are TRBV7-9 and TRBJ2-1; 12 bases are a match to TRBD2. The CDR3 has 15 amino acids. CDR1 and CDR2 (germline): SEHNR, FQNEAQ (reference sequence). Unmatched junction bases numbered 3, after V lost 4 bases and J lost 5 bases. CDR3 in amino acids: CASSSRLAGDNEQFF. CDR3 in DNA: TGTGCCAGCAGCTCCCGACTAGCGGGGGACAATGAGCAGTTCTTC.

The chain couples TRBV14 to TRBJ2-5; 12 nucleotides agree with TRBD2. This CDR3 region has 17 residues. Looked up from germline, CDR1 is SGHDN and CDR2 is FVKESK. Unmatched junction bases numbered 6, after V lost 2 bases and J lost 2 bases. The CDR3 bases are TGTGCCAGCAGCCAACGACTAGCGGGAGAGGTGCAAGAGACCCAGTACTTC. Protein sequence: CASSQRLAGEVQETQYF.

The chain links TRBV2 to TRBJ1-2, with a weak D call TRBD1 (6 bases). V lost 6 bases, J lost 8 bases, and 13 bases lay in between. Germline assignment: CDR1 SNHLY and CDR2 FYNNEI. The CDR3 has 12 amino acids. The CDR3 loop is CASRLQGLGYTF. The CDR3 DNA sequence: TGTGCCAGCAGGCTACAGGGCTTAGGCTACACCTTC.

This clone was seen more than once but under ten times. This chain joins TRBV27 and TRBJ2-7, with D perhaps TRBD2 (5 bases). Per germline, CDR1 MNHEY and CDR2 SMNVEV (reference sequence). The V end lost 6 bases, the J end lost 2 bases, and 14 bases lay between the germline ends. The CDR3 runs 14 residues. Here the CDR3 DNA reads TGTGCCAGCAGACCGGGAAATCCAGCCTACGAGCAGTACTTC. Its protein is CASRPGNPAYEQYF.

V is TRBV25-1 and J is TRBJ2-5, with D tentatively TRBD1 (5 bases). Trimming pared 1 base from V and 5 bases from J, leaving 14 bases between. The CDR3 runs to 15 residues. Germline V gene lookup returns CDR1 MGHDK and CDR2 SYGVNS. CDR3 region: CASSEFKGLGETQYF. CDR3 coding DNA: TGTGCCAGCAGTGAATTTAAGGGGCTGGGGGAGACCCAGTACTTC.

The chain links TRBV30 to TRBJ2-7; D not certain. Per germline, CDR1 GTSNPN and CDR2 SVGIG (reference sequence). With 2 bases removed from V and 2 bases from J, the gap between germline ends came to 4 bases. CDR3 length equals 11 residues. DNA for the CDR3: TGTGCCTGGAGTCATGCCTACGAGCAGTACTTC. Protein sequence: CAWSHAYEQYF.

The chain joins TRBV6-2 or TRBV6-3 to TRBJ2-1; 7 bases map to TRBD2. The CDR3 totals 17 residues. V trimming: 4 bases; J trimming: 4 bases; junction bases outside the gene matches: 13. Germline V gene lookup returns CDR1 MNHEY and CDR2 SVGEGT. CDR3 nucleotide sequence: TGTGCCAGCAGTTCCCAATCGAGCGGGGACCTTTACAATGAGCAGTTCTTC. Protein sequence: CASSSQSSGDLYNEQFF.

The chain is built from TRBV1 and TRBJ2-7; the table gives TRBD1 as D, unverified against the DNA. TRBV1 corresponds to a pseudogene. The CDR3 runs 14 residues. CDR3 sequence reads: CTSSQRGQNYEQYF. The CDR3 region has the DNA TGCACCAGCAGCCAACGGGGACAGAATTACGAGCAGTACTTC.

This chain joins TRBV15 and TRBJ2-1, with TRBD2 matching 8 bases. CDR1 LNHNV and CDR2 YYDKDF come from the germline V gene (reference sequence). Trimming at V came to 1 base and at J to 6 bases, leaving 5 bases not matched to a gene. The CDR3 runs to 15 residues. CDR3 bases: TGTGCCACCAGCAGAGGAGACGGGGGGGTCAATGAGCAGTTCTTC. It codes for CATSRGDGGVNEQFF.

The DNA of the CDR3 is TGTGCCAGCAGCGGACCTATCCGACAGGGTCGTTATCAGCCCCAGCATTTT. It translates to CASSGPIRQGRYQPQHF. The V call is TRBV7-8, the J call TRBJ1-5, with TRBD1 matching 7 bases. This CDR3 has 17 residues. Germline CDR1 SGHVS, CDR2 FQNEAQ. V shed 5 bases, J shed 5 bases, and the junction held 15 bases outside the gene matches.

The chain has TRBV11-2 and TRBJ2-3, with D possibly TRBD2 on 7 matching bases. The CDR3 covers 15 residues. Germline lookup yields CDR1 SGHAT and CDR2 FQNNGV. V was cut by 5 bases and J by 3 bases, with 15 bases left in between. The CDR3 is CASSPLGGPTDTQYF. The CDR3 nucleotides are TGTGCCAGCAGCCCCCTCGGGGGGCCGACAGATACGCAGTATTTT.

J is TRBJ1-2 and V is TRBV4-1; D gene uncertain. CDR3 length equals 15 residues. V was cut by 2 bases and J by 3 bases, with 13 bases left in between. The germline CDR1 and CDR2 sequences are MGHRA and YSYEKL. CDR3 nucleotides: TGCGCCAGCAGCCAATACTTCGACGGAGACTATGGCTACACCTTC. It yields the protein CASSQYFDGDYGYTF.